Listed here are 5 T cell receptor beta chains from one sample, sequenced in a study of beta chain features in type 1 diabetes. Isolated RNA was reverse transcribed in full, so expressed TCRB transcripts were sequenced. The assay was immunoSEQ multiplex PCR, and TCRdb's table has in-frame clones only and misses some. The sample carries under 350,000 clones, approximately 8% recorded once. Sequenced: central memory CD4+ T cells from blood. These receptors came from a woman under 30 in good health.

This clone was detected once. CDR3 nucleotide sequence: TGTGCCAGCAGTTTCCTTGGGACAATACAAGAGACCCAGTACTTC. It codes for CASSFLGTIQETQYF. This sequence joins TRBV27 and TRBJ2-5, with D perhaps matching TRBD1 (6 bases). V was cut by 3 bases and J by 2 bases, with 13 bases left in between. Germline CDR1 and CDR2: MNHEY and SMNVEV (reference sequence). The CDR3 has 15 residues.

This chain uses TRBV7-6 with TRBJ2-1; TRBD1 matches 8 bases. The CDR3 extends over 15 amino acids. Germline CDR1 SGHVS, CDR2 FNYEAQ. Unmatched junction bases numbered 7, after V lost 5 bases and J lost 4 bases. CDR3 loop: CASSQMTGEYNEQFF. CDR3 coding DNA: TGTGCCAGCAGCCAAATGACAGGGGAATACAATGAGCAGTTCTTC.

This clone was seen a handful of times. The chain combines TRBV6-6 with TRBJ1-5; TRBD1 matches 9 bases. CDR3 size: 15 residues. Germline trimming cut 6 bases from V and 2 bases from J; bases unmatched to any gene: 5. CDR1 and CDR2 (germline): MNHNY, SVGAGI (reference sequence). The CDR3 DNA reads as TGTGCCAGCAGATTGGACAGGGGACGCAATCAGCCCCAGCATTTT. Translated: CASRLDRGRNQPQHF.

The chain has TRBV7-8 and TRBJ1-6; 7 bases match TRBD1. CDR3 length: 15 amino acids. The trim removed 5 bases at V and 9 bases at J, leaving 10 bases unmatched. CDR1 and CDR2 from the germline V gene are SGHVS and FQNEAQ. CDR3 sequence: CASSAQGGLGSPLHF. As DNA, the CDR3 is TGTGCCAGCAGCGCGCAGGGGGGTCTAGGTTCACCCCTCCACTTT.

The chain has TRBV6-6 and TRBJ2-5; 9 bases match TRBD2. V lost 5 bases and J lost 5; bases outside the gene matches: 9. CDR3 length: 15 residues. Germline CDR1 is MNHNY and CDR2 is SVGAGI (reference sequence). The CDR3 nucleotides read TGTGCCAGCAGTGCCGGGACTAGCTTGTGGGAGACCCAGTACTTC. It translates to CASSAGTSLWETQYF.